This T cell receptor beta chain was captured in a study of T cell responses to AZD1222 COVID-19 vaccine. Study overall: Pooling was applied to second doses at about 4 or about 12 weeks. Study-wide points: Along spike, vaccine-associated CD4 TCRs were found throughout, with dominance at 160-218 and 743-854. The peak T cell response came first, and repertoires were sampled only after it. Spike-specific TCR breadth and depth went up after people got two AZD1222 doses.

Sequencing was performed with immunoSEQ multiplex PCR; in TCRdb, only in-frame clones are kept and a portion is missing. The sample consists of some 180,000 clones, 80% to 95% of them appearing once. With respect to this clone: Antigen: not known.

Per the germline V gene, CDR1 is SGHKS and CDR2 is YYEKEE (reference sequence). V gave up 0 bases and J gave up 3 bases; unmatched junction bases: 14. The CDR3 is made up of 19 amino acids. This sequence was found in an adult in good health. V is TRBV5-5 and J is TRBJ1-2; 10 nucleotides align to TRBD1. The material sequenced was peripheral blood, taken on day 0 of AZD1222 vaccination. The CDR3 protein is CASSLAGGARQGAHYGYTF. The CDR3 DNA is TGTGCCAGCAGCTTGGCCGGCGGGGCAAGACAGGGGGCTCACTATGGCTACACCTTC.